A selection of T cell receptor beta chains follows, all from one sample in a study of blood T cell repertoires in COVID-19. Clones were read by immunoSEQ multiplex PCR, and TCRdb kept only the in-frame ones, dropping some. The table shows about 220,000 clones, with approximately 82% occurring only once. Input material: peripheral blood. The receptor source for this set is a woman older than 75 with acute or convalescent COVID-19. Each CDR3 is given with its conserved first and last residue.

>TRBV7-9|TRBJ2-1
CASSLALNLEQFF
>TRBV23-1|TRBJ1-4
CASSHQKLNEKLFF
>TRBV7-9|TRBJ1-2
CASSLLAGLYGYTF
>TRBV4-2|TRBJ2-7
CASSQDLFAGASYEQYF
>TRBV12-5|TRBJ1-2
CASGAHTGMRGYTF
>TRBV6-5|TRBJ1-5
CASSLDRSQPQHF
>TRBV7-6|TRBJ1-5
CASSQGQGGFNQPQHF
>TRBV24-1|TRBJ2-1
CATSDRLAGSNEQFF
>TRBV9|TRBJ1-1
CASSVEEGRFEAFF
>TRBV5-4|TRBJ2-7
CASSLLSYRLAGDSYEQYF
>TRBV2|TRBJ2-7
CASSAPGVSSSYEQYF
>TRBV9|TRBJ2-1
CASSVAGSNYNEQFF
>TRBV6-5|TRBJ2-3
CASSRLVDTQYF
>TRBV1|TRBJ2-7
CTSSQVSGGPLHEQYF
>TRBV19|TRBJ1-1
CASAYDTNTEAFF
>TRBV6-1|TRBJ1-4
CASSEAPGGATNEKLFF
>TRBV11-2|TRBJ2-5
CASSLGAGGRETQYF
>TRBV5-6|TRBJ1-6
CASTWGGSSNSPLHF
>TRBV4-1|TRBJ2-5
CASSQQGLAGKKTQYF
>TRBV30|TRBJ1-1
CAWSVPGRNTEAFF
>TRBV19|TRBJ2-3
CASSMGLAGALSTDTQYF
>TRBV2|TRBJ2-1
CASRATGFEQFF
>TRBV18|TRBJ2-2
CASSPGRGTGELFF
>TRBV5-1|TRBJ1-1
CASSLGDRGPEAFF
>TRBV7-2|TRBJ1-1
CASSLAGTLGTEAFF
>TRBV4-1|TRBJ1-1
CASSQDHRDRAREGFMNTEAFF
>TRBV3-1/TRBV3-2|TRBJ1-1
CASSQDGQGSTTEAFF
>TRBV11-3|TRBJ2-1
CASSLPSADNEQFF
>TRBV5-1|TRBJ2-5
CASSSRTGGGETQYF
>TRBV5-1|TRBJ2-1
CASSLAISGGSYNEQFF
>TRBV19|TRBJ1-1
CASSSRDRYTEAFF